This T cell receptor (beta chain) is from a study of response to subunit inactivated influenza vaccine. The CDR3 length is 15 residues. V shed 6 bases, J shed 0 bases, and the junction held 5 bases outside the gene matches. CDR1 SQVTM and CDR2 ANQGSEA come from the germline V gene. TCRdb analysed the RT-PCR reads with MiXCR anew, one entry per CDR3 protein. The table has 650,000 to 700,000 distinct CDR3 sequences, approximately 14% seen once; the top ten hold roughly 12%. This chain connects TRBV29-1 to TRBJ2-1; TRBD2 matches at 10 bases. The source material was PBMCs from blood, sampled roughly 13 days after vaccination. This receptor was obtained from a man aged 45 to 65 who received an inactivated influenza vaccine. The CDR3 reads CSVSSSGSSYNEQFF. As DNA, the CDR3 is TGCAGCGTCAGTTCTAGCGGGAGCTCCTACAATGAGCAGTTCTTC.